This TCR beta chain was recorded in a study of blood T cells in healthy people across ages. This clonotype was picked up a small number of times. V lost 2 bases, J lost 0 bases, and 15 bases lay in between. CDR3 length equals 17 residues. Germline V gives CDR1 ENHRY, CDR2 SYGVKD. With a J-beta primer mix and a sample-barcoded 5' primer, a second PCR ran roughly 6 to 11 cycles. Each cDNA molecule received a tag from a template-switch adaptor that had 12 random nucleotides. One entry per CDR3 protein, called by TCRdb with MiXCR from the 5' RACE reads. The repertoire holds about 1.4 million distinct CDR3 sequences, 59% seen once, with about 6.7% in the top ten.

Sequencing was performed on blood. The TCR sequence derives from a man aged 18 to 30 in good health. The gene calls are TRBV10-3 and TRBJ2-3; D is ambiguous. The CDR3 DNA sequence: TGTGCCATCAGTGAGCCCCGGTCCAGATCTAGCACAGATACGCAGTATTTT. This translates into CAISEPRSRSSTDTQYF.